This T cell receptor (beta chain) was captured in a study of OX40 agonist ivuxolimab in advanced cancers. Looking at the study overall: Subjects had a mean age of around 63 years, with a range of 23 to 79; just over 80% were male. Enrollees could have had prior anti-PD-1, anti-PD-L1 or anti-CTLA-4 therapy, which around 40% had received. Study findings and constraints: CD4+ and CD8+ T cells in blood underwent clonal expansion by week 6 at 0.1 to 3.0 mg/kg. In the 0.1-3.0 mg/kg groups, partial responders showed among the lowest expansion.

V lost 4 bases and J 3 bases, leaving 14 bases between the germline ends. Per germline, CDR1 SGHRS and CDR2 YFSETQ. The CDR3 sequence is 15 residues long. A word on this clone: What it binds is unknown.

Using immunoSEQ multiplex PCR, the repertoire was profiled, and TCRdb retains in-frame clones only, with some absent. The sample has tens of thousands of clones; approximately 81% are singletons. The source material was CD4+ or CD8+ T cells sorted from blood, sampled in a trial of the OX40 agonist ivuxolimab. The receptor's source is an adult with an advanced solid tumor such as melanoma, head and neck, liver or kidney cancer. V gene TRBV5-1 combines with J gene TRBJ2-1; D is possibly TRBD2 (6 bases). DNA of the CDR3: TGCGCCAGCAGCATCGGGACGGGGGACTACAATGAGCAGTTCTTC. Translated, it gives CASSIGTGDYNEQFF.